The 5 T cell receptor beta chains below all came from one sample that was sequenced in a study of shared clonotypes between healthy human individuals. Naive CD8 isolation took CD45RO-negative cells positively selected for CCR7 and excluded terminally differentiated effector memory CD45RA+ cells. Profiled with immunoSEQ multiplex PCR; TCRdb holds only in-frame clones, not every one. Seen here are about 820,000 clones, around 92% observed once, and the top ten hold around 24%. The specimen was naive CD8+ T cells sorted from blood. Every receptor here comes from a man aged 25-45 years in good health.

The chain links TRBV28 to TRBJ2-3; TRBD1 aligns across 7 bases. With 0 bases clipped from V and 8 bases from J, the junction kept 8 bases outside the gene matches. CDR1 and CDR2 (germline): MDHEN, SYDVKM. The CDR3 totals 15 residues. The chain's CDR3 is CASSLWRQGMFTQYF. DNA of the CDR3: TGTGCCAGCAGTTTATGGAGACAGGGCATGTTTACGCAGTATTTT.

The table lists this clone with a count of one. V is TRBV9 and J is TRBJ1-3, with D perhaps TRBD1 (5 bases). The germline gives CDR1 SGDLS, CDR2 YYNGEE. The CDR3 extends over 15 amino acids. Trimming shortened V by 5 bases and J by 1 base, and 13 bases separated the two germline ends. CDR3 amino acids: CASRGSAGSGNTIYF. DNA for the CDR3: TGTGCCAGCAGAGGATCGGCAGGGTCTGGAAACACCATATATTTT. Variable domain in full (rest from reference TRBV9 and TRBJ1-3): DSGVTQTPKHLITATGQRVTLRCSPRSGDLSVYWYQQSLDQGLQFLIQYYNGEERAKGNILERFSAQQFPDLHSELNLSSLELGDSALYFCASRGSAGSGNTIYFGEGSWLTVV.

V gene TRBV19 combines with J gene TRBJ2-1; 13 bases map to TRBD2. V lost 5 bases to trimming and J lost 0 bases; unmatched junction nucleotides: 10. The CDR3 covers 19 residues. The germline CDR1 and CDR2 sequences are LNHDA and SQIVND (reference sequence). CDR3 amino acids: CASSRTSGRYASSYNEQFF. CDR3 coding DNA: TGTGCCAGTAGTCGGACTAGCGGGAGATACGCGAGCTCCTACAATGAGCAGTTCTTC.

The chain combines TRBV28 with TRBJ2-7; 11 positions match TRBD2. CDR3 length: 19 amino acids. V gave up 3 bases and J gave up 0 bases; unmatched junction bases: 13. Germline V gives CDR1 MDHEN, CDR2 SYDVKM. CDR3 in amino acids: CASSLPLQRLAGSSYEQYF. The DNA of the CDR3 is TGTGCCAGCAGTTTGCCCCTACAAAGACTAGCGGGAAGCTCCTACGAGCAGTACTTC.

The rearrangement uses TRBV4-1 and TRBJ2-7, with a weak D call TRBD1 (6 bases). V shed 3 bases and J shed 3 bases, with 9 bases lying between them. The CDR3 runs 13 residues. In germline, CDR1 is MGHRA, CDR2 YSYEKL. CDR3 loop: CASSHGQIYEQYF. The DNA of the CDR3 is TGCGCCAGCAGCCACGGACAGATCTACGAGCAGTACTTC.